A selection of T cell receptor beta chains follows, all from one sample in a study of Graves' ophthalmopathy and Graves' hyperthyroidism. MiXCR, applied by TCRdb to the multiplex PCR reads, yields one record per CDR3 protein. Among over 500,000 distinct CDR3 sequences listed, over 20% were seen once. Sequenced input: peripheral blood. Receptors originate from a woman younger than 35 with stable Graves' hyperthyroidism. Some clones in this sample may be carry-over from other donors' samples. CDR3s include the opening cysteine and the closing phenylalanine or tryptophan. D genes are given only for firm matches. The listing skips clone size in some rows; elsewhere it reads once, few, many or a size class.

NA	TRBV28	TRBJ1-2	NA	CATSWDAANYGYTF	TGTGCCACCTCCTGGGACGCAGCTAACTATGGCTACACCTTC
NA	TRBV7-9	TRBJ1-2	few	CASSLAGMNYGYTF	TGTGCCAGCAGCTTAGCGGGGATGAACTATGGCTACACCTTC
TRBD1	TRBV2	TRBJ2-2	many	CASSIRRQGTGELFF	TGTGCCAGCAGCATACGACGACAGGGGACCGGGGAGCTGTTTTTT
TRBD1	TRBV6-1	TRBJ2-5	many	CASSRDRDQETQYF	TGTGCCAGCAGTCGCGACAGGGACCAAGAGACCCAGTACTTC
TRBD1	TRBV11-2	TRBJ2-7	few	CASSLEVTGESYEQYF	TGTGCCAGCAGCCTGGAGGTTACAGGGGAATCCTACGAGCAGTACTTC
NA	TRBV7-2	TRBJ1-1	NA	CASSLIPQGAEAFF	TGTGCCAGCAGCTTAATCCCTCAGGGTGCTGAAGCTTTCTTT
NA	TRBV3-1	TRBJ1-2	many	CASSPLQGERGYTF	TGTGCCAGCAGCCCTTTACAGGGTGAGAGGGGCTACACCTTC
NA	TRBV6-5	TRBJ1-2	many	CASSYRSSSNYGYTF	TGTGCCAGCAGTTACCGGAGCAGCTCTAACTATGGCTACACCTTC
TRBD1	TRBV12-3/TRBV12-4	TRBJ2-5	many	CASSLTGGLETQYF	TGTGCCAGCAGTCTGACAGGGGGCTTGGAGACCCAGTACTTC
TRBD1	TRBV28	TRBJ2-7	once	CASSLVRGSPYEQYF	TGTGCCAGCAGTTTAGTCAGGGGGTCCCCCTACGAGCAGTACTTC
NA	TRBV6-5	TRBJ1-2	many	CASITGSNYGYTF	TGTGCCAGCATCACAGGGTCGAACTATGGCTACACCTTC
TRBD1	TRBV12-3/TRBV12-4	TRBJ2-2	many	CASSLSGQSTGELFF	TGTGCCAGCAGTTTATCGGGACAGTCTACCGGGGAGCTGTTTTTT
NA	TRBV6-5	TRBJ2-7	NA	CASSYSVPNYEQYF	TGTGCCAGCAGTTACTCAGTCCCGAACTACGAGCAGTACTTC
TRBD1	TRBV20-1	TRBJ1-5	many	CSAAGGDRFNQPQHF	TGCAGTGCCGCCGGGGGGGACAGGTTCAATCAGCCCCAGCATTTT
NA	TRBV7-2	TRBJ2-3	medium-sized	CASSLAHTITDTQYF	TGTGCCAGCAGCCTAGCGCACACCATCACAGATACGCAGTATTTT
TRBD2	TRBV6-5	TRBJ2-7	NA	CASSWSPSGSDEQYF	TGTGCCAGCAGTTGGTCCCCTAGCGGGAGCGACGAGCAGTACTTC
TRBD1	TRBV30	TRBJ2-2	few	CAWSGGTGGPGELFF	TGTGCCTGGAGTGGAGGGACAGGGGGCCCCGGGGAGCTGTTTTTT
NA	TRBV30	TRBJ2-7	many	CAWSPYEQYF	TGTGCCTGGAGCCCGTACGAGCAGTACTTC
NA	TRBV12-3/TRBV12-4	TRBJ1-2	many	CASSMASGATNYGYTF	TGTGCCAGCAGTATGGCTTCAGGGGCTACTAACTATGGCTACACCTTC
TRBD1	TRBV12-3/TRBV12-4	TRBJ1-5	NA	CASRQTGDDSNQPQHF	TGTGCCAGCAGGCAAACAGGGGACGATAGCAATCAGCCCCAGCATTTT
TRBD1	TRBV11-1	TRBJ1-3	many	CASSTAGTAYSGNTIYF	TGTGCCAGCAGCACGGCCGGGACAGCATACTCTGGAAACACCATATATTTT
TRBD1	TRBV5-1	TRBJ2-7	few	CASSSGQGSPYEQYF	TGCGCCAGCAGCTCGGGACAGGGAAGCCCTTACGAGCAGTACTTC
TRBD1	TRBV19	TRBJ2-2	NA	CASSRGQGLGELFF	TGTGCCAGTAGTAGGGGACAGGGCCTCGGGGAGCTGTTTTTT
TRBD1	TRBV4-1	TRBJ1-4	NA	CASSQGPDRDEKLFF	TGCGCCAGCAGCCAAGGTCCGGACAGGGATGAAAAACTGTTTTTT
NA	TRBV30	TRBJ1-5	NA	CAWNNMGGGQPQHF	TGTGCCTGGAATAACATGGGAGGGGGTCAGCCCCAGCATTTT
TRBD2	TRBV20-1	TRBJ2-2	many	CSARDLRRETGELFF	TGCAGTGCTAGAGATCTCCGGCGGGAGACCGGGGAGCTGTTTTTT
NA	TRBV15	TRBJ2-5	NA	CATSRDLWGQAQYF	TGTGCCACCAGCAGAGACTTATGGGGGCAGGCCCAGTACTTC